A selection of T cell receptor beta chains follows, all from one sample in a study of shared clonotypes between healthy human individuals. Measured with immunoSEQ multiplex PCR; TCRdb has only the in-frame clones, and not every one. Found here are around 2.1 million clones, roughly 91% of them singletons; the top ten hold 1.7%. The specimen sequenced was naive CD8+ T cells from PBMCs. Receptors were obtained from a man younger than 35 in good health. Some clones in this sample may be carry-over from other donors' samples. Both conserved end residues are part of each CDR3. A D gene is named only where the DNA matches it firmly. Expanded clones are given a class, and other clones once, few, many or no size at all.

d_gene: TRBD1; j_gene: TRBJ2-3; v_gene: TRBV7-9; abundance: -; CDR3aa: CASSLEWAGGEIREDTQYF; CDR3nt: TGTGCCAGCAGCTTAGAATGGGCAGGGGGCGAGATTAGGGAAGATACGCAGTATTTT
d_gene: TRBD1; j_gene: TRBJ2-7; v_gene: TRBV6-1; abundance: once; CDR3aa: CASRDRETYEQYF; CDR3nt: TGTGCCAGCAGAGACAGGGAGACCTACGAGCAGTACTTC
d_gene: -; j_gene: TRBJ2-7; v_gene: TRBV29-1; abundance: -; CDR3aa: CSVVGAGAGGYEQYF; CDR3nt: TGCAGCGTTGTCGGGGCCGGGGCAGGAGGATACGAGCAGTACTTC
d_gene: -; j_gene: TRBJ1-3; v_gene: TRBV7-8; abundance: once; CDR3aa: CASSLGGEGTGNTIYF; CDR3nt: TGTGCCAGCAGCTTAGGTGGGGAGGGCACTGGAAACACCATATATTTT
d_gene: -; j_gene: TRBJ1-1; v_gene: TRBV27; abundance: -; CDR3aa: CASSFLGSGTEAFF; CDR3nt: TGTGCCAGCAGTTTCCTAGGGTCGGGCACTGAAGCTTTCTTT
d_gene: -; j_gene: TRBJ2-1; v_gene: TRBV4-3; abundance: -; CDR3aa: CASSQELFLYNEQFF; CDR3nt: TGCGCCAGCAGCCAAGAGCTCTTTCTATACAATGAGCAGTTCTTC
d_gene: -; j_gene: TRBJ1-5; v_gene: TRBV19; abundance: -; CDR3aa: CASSPIEGPNQPQHF; CDR3nt: TGTGCCAGTAGTCCGATAGAGGGGCCCAATCAGCCCCAGCATTTT
d_gene: TRBD1; j_gene: TRBJ2-2; v_gene: TRBV9; abundance: -; CDR3aa: CASSVLPGQGTTGELFF; CDR3nt: TGTGCCAGCAGCGTCCTACCGGGACAGGGGACGACCGGGGAGCTGTTTTTT
d_gene: -; j_gene: TRBJ2-1; v_gene: TRBV19; abundance: -; CDR3aa: CASNPGQRGAWEGQFF; CDR3nt: TGTGCCAGTAACCCCGGACAGAGGGGGGCGTGGGAGGGGCAGTTCTTC
d_gene: -; j_gene: TRBJ2-2; v_gene: TRBV4-1; abundance: -; CDR3aa: CASSQSGTPNTGELFF; CDR3nt: TGCGCCAGCAGCCAATCCGGGACTCCGAACACCGGGGAGCTGTTTTTT
d_gene: TRBD1; j_gene: TRBJ1-1; v_gene: TRBV6-5; abundance: -; CDR3aa: CASSYPQGGEAFF; CDR3nt: TGTGCCAGCAGTTACCCGCAGGGGGGTGAAGCTTTCTTT
d_gene: TRBD2; j_gene: TRBJ2-2; v_gene: TRBV5-6; abundance: -; CDR3aa: CASSFPSGRADGTGELFF; CDR3nt: TGTGCCAGCAGCTTCCCTAGCGGGAGGGCAGATGGCACCGGGGAGCTGTTTTTT
d_gene: -; j_gene: TRBJ2-3; v_gene: TRBV28; abundance: -; CDR3aa: CASKTGHSTDTQYF; CDR3nt: TGTGCCAGCAAAACGGGACACTCCACAGATACGCAGTATTTT
d_gene: TRBD1; j_gene: TRBJ2-1; v_gene: TRBV15; abundance: -; CDR3aa: CATSRGRDRGINEQFF; CDR3nt: TGTGCCACCAGCAGAGGCCGGGACAGGGGGATCAATGAGCAGTTCTTC
d_gene: -; j_gene: TRBJ2-7; v_gene: TRBV29-1; abundance: -; CDR3aa: CSVAGESYEQYF; CDR3nt: TGCAGCGTTGCTGGCGAAAGCTACGAGCAGTACTTC
d_gene: TRBD2; j_gene: TRBJ2-7; v_gene: TRBV7-8; abundance: -; CDR3aa: CASSATSGRARYEQYF; CDR3nt: TGTGCCAGCAGCGCAACTAGCGGGAGGGCCCGGTACGAGCAGTACTTC
d_gene: -; j_gene: TRBJ1-1; v_gene: TRBV7-8; abundance: -; CDR3aa: CASSFSRDTEAFF; CDR3nt: TGTGCCAGCAGCTTCAGTAGGGACACTGAAGCTTTCTTT
d_gene: TRBD1; j_gene: TRBJ1-2; v_gene: TRBV19; abundance: once; CDR3aa: CASSIADRDGYTF; CDR3nt: TGTGCCAGTAGTATCGCGGACAGGGATGGCTACACCTTC
d_gene: TRBD1; j_gene: TRBJ2-7; v_gene: TRBV29-1; abundance: -; CDR3aa: CSAQTGGLDYEQYF; CDR3nt: TGCAGCGCCCAAACAGGGGGTCTGGACTACGAGCAGTACTTC
d_gene: -; j_gene: TRBJ2-3; v_gene: TRBV11-2; abundance: -; CDR3aa: CASSYRGAITTDTQYF; CDR3nt: TGTGCCAGCAGCTATAGGGGCGCGATCACCACAGATACGCAGTATTTT
d_gene: TRBD2; j_gene: TRBJ2-7; v_gene: TRBV9; abundance: -; CDR3aa: CASSVYGGSSYEQYF; CDR3nt: TGTGCCAGCAGCGTTTACGGCGGGAGCTCCTACGAGCAGTACTTC
d_gene: -; j_gene: TRBJ2-7; v_gene: TRBV28; abundance: -; CDR3aa: CASRHPLAPYEQYF; CDR3nt: TGTGCCAGCAGGCACCCCCTAGCCCCCTACGAGCAGTACTTC
d_gene: -; j_gene: TRBJ1-2; v_gene: TRBV11-2; abundance: -; CDR3aa: CASSLGRNGYTF; CDR3nt: TGTGCCAGCAGCTTAGGGAGAAATGGCTACACCTTC
d_gene: -; j_gene: TRBJ2-3; v_gene: TRBV7-9; abundance: -; CDR3aa: CASSPTNVTLWDTQYF; CDR3nt: TGTGCCAGCAGCCCGACCAATGTTACATTGTGGGATACGCAGTATTTT
d_gene: -; j_gene: TRBJ2-7; v_gene: TRBV27; abundance: once; CDR3aa: CASSFSVGGRGEQYF; CDR3nt: TGTGCCAGCAGTTTTAGTGTTGGGGGCCGCGGGGAGCAGTACTTC
d_gene: -; j_gene: TRBJ2-7; v_gene: TRBV6-5; abundance: -; CDR3aa: CASSYDGPTYEQYF; CDR3nt: TGTGCCAGCAGTTACGACGGCCCCACCTACGAGCAGTACTTC
d_gene: TRBD2; j_gene: TRBJ2-1; v_gene: TRBV6-6; abundance: -; CDR3aa: CASSWASGFYNEQFF; CDR3nt: TGTGCCAGCAGCTGGGCTAGCGGGTTCTACAATGAGCAGTTCTTC
d_gene: -; j_gene: TRBJ2-1; v_gene: TRBV4-1; abundance: -; CDR3aa: CASSHPTVSGNEQFF; CDR3nt: TGCGCCAGCAGCCACCCGACCGTCTCGGGGAATGAGCAGTTCTTC
d_gene: -; j_gene: TRBJ2-2; v_gene: TRBV7-3; abundance: once; CDR3aa: CASSLIRARNTGELFF; CDR3nt: TGTGCCAGCAGCTTAATCAGGGCCCGGAACACCGGGGAGCTGTTTTTT
d_gene: -; j_gene: TRBJ1-2; v_gene: TRBV27; abundance: once; CDR3aa: CASSGIWHPRAGRGKGYTF; CDR3nt: TGTGCCAGCAGCGGCATATGGCACCCACGGGCAGGAAGGGGAAAGGGCTACACCTTC
d_gene: -; j_gene: TRBJ2-7; v_gene: TRBV6-5; abundance: -; CDR3aa: CASSSTRDLFYEQYF; CDR3nt: TGTGCCAGCAGTTCCACCCGGGACTTATTCTACGAGCAGTACTTC
d_gene: TRBD2; j_gene: TRBJ2-1; v_gene: TRBV27; abundance: -; CDR3aa: CASSLTMGLAGANEQFF; CDR3nt: TGTGCCAGCAGTCTAACGATGGGACTAGCGGGAGCAAATGAGCAGTTCTTC
d_gene: TRBD1; j_gene: TRBJ1-1; v_gene: TRBV10-1; abundance: -; CDR3aa: CASSDGTGGGTEAFF; CDR3nt: TGCGCCAGCAGTGATGGGACAGGGGGAGGTACTGAAGCTTTCTTT
d_gene: -; j_gene: TRBJ2-1; v_gene: TRBV9; abundance: -; CDR3aa: CASSPPGTLDNEQFF; CDR3nt: TGTGCCAGCAGCCCCCCCGGGACATTGGACAATGAGCAGTTCTTC
d_gene: -; j_gene: TRBJ1-1; v_gene: TRBV5-5; abundance: -; CDR3aa: CASSYGRSFEAFF; CDR3nt: TGTGCCAGCAGCTACGGGAGGTCCTTTGAAGCTTTCTTT
d_gene: -; j_gene: TRBJ2-3; v_gene: TRBV28; abundance: -; CDR3aa: CASSLRRDRPTDTQYF; CDR3nt: TGTGCCAGCAGTTTGAGGCGGGACCGCCCCACAGATACGCAGTATTTT
d_gene: TRBD2; j_gene: TRBJ2-1; v_gene: TRBV13; abundance: -; CDR3aa: CASSFEREGQEEQFF; CDR3nt: TGTGCCAGCAGCTTCGAGCGGGAGGGACAAGAGGAGCAGTTCTTC
d_gene: TRBD1; j_gene: TRBJ2-3; v_gene: TRBV9; abundance: -; CDR3aa: CASSVFEGAGDTQYF; CDR3nt: TGTGCCAGCAGCGTTTTCGAGGGGGCTGGAGATACGCAGTATTTT
d_gene: -; j_gene: TRBJ1-2; v_gene: TRBV28; abundance: -; CDR3aa: CASSSVGHNYGYTF; CDR3nt: TGTGCCAGCAGTTCGGTCGGACATAACTATGGCTACACCTTC
d_gene: TRBD1; j_gene: TRBJ2-3; v_gene: TRBV9; abundance: -; CDR3aa: CASSVWTGGSDTQYF; CDR3nt: TGTGCCAGCAGCGTATGGACAGGGGGCTCGGATACGCAGTATTTT
d_gene: -; j_gene: TRBJ2-3; v_gene: TRBV7-8; abundance: -; CDR3aa: CASSLVAGLSSREATDTQYF; CDR3nt: TGTGCCAGCAGCTTAGTTGCGGGACTCTCAAGTCGAGAAGCCACAGATACGCAGTATTTT
d_gene: -; j_gene: TRBJ1-5; v_gene: TRBV28; abundance: -; CDR3aa: CASSGQQTYQPQHF; CDR3nt: TGTGCCAGCAGTGGACAGCAAACTTATCAGCCCCAGCATTTT
d_gene: -; j_gene: TRBJ1-2; v_gene: TRBV7-9; abundance: once; CDR3aa: CASSVFGTDRTNYGYTF; CDR3nt: TGTGCCAGCAGCGTGTTCGGGACGGACCGAACTAACTATGGCTACACCTTC
d_gene: -; j_gene: TRBJ1-5; v_gene: TRBV6-1; abundance: -; CDR3aa: CASSDRGRNQPQHF; CDR3nt: TGTGCCAGCAGTGATCGGGGGAGGAATCAGCCCCAGCATTTT
d_gene: -; j_gene: TRBJ2-1; v_gene: TRBV9; abundance: -; CDR3aa: CASSVGGLSSYNEQFF; CDR3nt: TGTGCCAGCAGCGTAGGGGGCCTTAGCTCCTACAATGAGCAGTTCTTC
d_gene: -; j_gene: TRBJ1-1; v_gene: TRBV7-9; abundance: -; CDR3aa: CASSQGPTLNTEAFF; CDR3nt: TGTGCCAGCAGTCAAGGACCCACTTTGAACACTGAAGCTTTCTTT
d_gene: -; j_gene: TRBJ2-7; v_gene: TRBV7-2; abundance: -; CDR3aa: CASSLVRGSGLLISYEQYF; CDR3nt: TGTGCCAGCAGCTTAGTTCGCGGTAGCGGCCTATTAATCTCCTACGAGCAGTACTTC
d_gene: TRBD1; j_gene: TRBJ2-7; v_gene: TRBV7-8; abundance: -; CDR3aa: CASSYRGYEQYF; CDR3nt: TGTGCCAGCAGCTACAGGGGCTACGAGCAGTACTTC
d_gene: -; j_gene: TRBJ2-7; v_gene: TRBV7-3; abundance: once; CDR3aa: CASRSDSDYEQYF; CDR3nt: TGTGCCAGCAGATCGGACAGTGACTACGAGCAGTACTTC
d_gene: TRBD1; j_gene: TRBJ2-7; v_gene: TRBV7-9; abundance: -; CDR3aa: CASIGTEAYEQYF; CDR3nt: TGTGCCAGCATCGGGACAGAGGCCTACGAGCAGTACTTC
d_gene: TRBD2; j_gene: TRBJ2-2; v_gene: TRBV7-2; abundance: -; CDR3aa: CASSSPLRLAGPNTGELFF; CDR3nt: TGTGCCAGCAGCTCACCCCTAAGACTAGCGGGACCGAACACCGGGGAGCTGTTTTTT
d_gene: TRBD1; j_gene: TRBJ2-2; v_gene: TRBV9; abundance: -; CDR3aa: CASTFNRGGNTGELFF; CDR3nt: TGTGCCAGCACCTTTAACAGGGGTGGGAACACCGGGGAGCTGTTTTTT
d_gene: -; j_gene: TRBJ1-2; v_gene: TRBV27; abundance: -; CDR3aa: CASSLTRNYGYTF; CDR3nt: TGTGCCAGCAGTTTGACAAGGAACTATGGCTACACCTTC